This T cell receptor (beta chain) was sequenced during a study of early T cells in non-severe SARS-CoV-2 infection. This CDR3 has 16 residues. Germline CDR1 MNHNS, CDR2 SASEGT. The junction had 14 bases not matched to a gene; V was cut back by 7 bases and J by 8 bases. In the library, individual cDNA molecules carried attached unique molecular identifiers. TCRdb reprocessed the 5' RACE reads with MiXCR, giving one entry per CDR3 protein. The data contain nearly 95,000 distinct CDR3 sequences, roughly 17% of them singletons. This TCR derives from an adult who was a healthcare worker with PCR-confirmed SARS-CoV-2 infection or an uninfected control (not recorded which). The sample was whole blood, taken at baseline. The rearrangement links TRBV6-1 to TRBJ2-4, with 10 bases matching TRBD2. CDR3 region: CASTSWASGSNHIQYF. As DNA, the CDR3 is TGTGCCAGCACCTCTTGGGCTAGCGGGAGTAATCACATTCAGTACTTC.